This entry lists 28 T cell receptor beta chains sequenced from one sample in a study of control samples from healthy donors and cancer patients. Sequencing was performed with immunoSEQ multiplex PCR; in TCRdb, only in-frame clones are kept and a portion is missing. The sample has 150,000 to 200,000 clones, 70% to 90% seen once. Sequences were obtained from blood. These receptor sequences come from a man aged 30 to 39 in good health.

The J gene is TRBJ1-5, the V gene TRBV21-1. TRBV21-1 is listed as a pseudogene. The CDR3 is 11 amino acids. CDR3 nucleotide sequence: TGTGCCAGCAGCAAAAATCAGCCCCAGCATTTT. This encodes CASSKNQPQHF.

V usage is TRBV7-9 and J usage is TRBJ2-1, with TRBD2 matching over 7 bases. The junction had 9 bases not matched to a gene; V was cut back by 5 bases and J by 8 bases. Germline V lookup: CDR1 SEHNR, CDR2 FQNEAQ (reference sequence). The CDR3 has 14 amino acids. Here the CDR3 reads CASSERDDVHEQFF. The CDR3 DNA sequence: TGTGCCAGCAGCGAGCGGGATGATGTCCATGAGCAGTTCTTC.

This clone came up once. The V gene is TRBV7-2, the J gene TRBJ2-1; 12 positions agree with TRBD2. The J segment lost 13 bases and the V segment lost 5 bases, leaving 6 bases of the junction unmatched. This CDR3 contains 13 residues. CDR1 SGHTA and CDR2 FQGNSA come from the germline V gene. The CDR3 region has the DNA TGTGCCAGCAGCCCAGGACTAGCGGGAAATCAGTTCTTC. Translation gives CASSPGLAGNQFF. The whole variable domain, remainder taken from reference TRBV7-2 and TRBJ2-1, is GAGVSQSPSNKVTEKGKDVELRCDPISGHTALYWYRQSLGQGLEFLIYFQGNSAPDKSGLPSDRFSAERTGGSVSTLTIQRTQQEDSAVYLCASSPGLAGNQFFGPGTRLTVL.

The V gene is TRBV2, the J gene TRBJ2-1; 10 positions agree with TRBD1. The germline V gene has CDR1 SNHLY and CDR2 FYNNEI. J lost 10 bases, V lost 8 bases, and 11 bases had no gene match. CDR3 length: 14 amino acids. The CDR3: CASQAGTGVNEQFF. In nucleotides, the CDR3 is TGTGCCAGCCAAGCCGGGACAGGGGTTAACGAGCAGTTCTTC.

J is TRBJ1-2 and V is TRBV6-5, with D uncertain. Germline lookup yields CDR1 MNHEY and CDR2 SVGAGI. The germline V and J ends were trimmed by 7 bases and 0 bases, with 9 bases remaining between them. The CDR3 consists of 13 residues. The CDR3 nucleotides read TGTGCCAGCAAGCAGGCTACTAACTATGGCTACACCTTC. Amino acids: CASKQATNYGYTF.

V usage is TRBV29-1 and J usage is TRBJ1-5; D is perhaps TRBD1 (5 bases). Trimming pared 7 bases from V and 1 base from J, leaving 8 bases between. This CDR3 spans 12 amino acids. The V gene's germline CDR1 is SQVTM and CDR2 ANQGSEA. CDR3 residues: CSAGDSNQPQHF. The DNA of the CDR3 is TGCAGCGCTGGGGACAGCAATCAGCCCCAGCATTTT.

V and J are TRBV11-2 and TRBJ2-7; D remains unclear. This CDR3 has 17 amino acids. Germline values: CDR1 SGHAT, CDR2 FQNNGV. V was pared by 0 bases and J by 5 bases, with 20 bases between. CDR3: CASSLEYSWGSKHEQYF. CDR3 DNA: TGTGCCAGCAGCTTAGAATACTCCTGGGGTAGTAAACACGAGCAGTACTTC.

Concerning this clone: The limits of the CDR3 on the DNA are not certain, so only TCRdb's listed CDR3 is given. The rearrangement joins TRBV19 to TRBJ2-5. The CDR3 totals 12 residues, both ends included. Germline lookup yields CDR1 LNHDA and CDR2 SQIVND (reference sequence). This chain's CDR3 is CASTSGQGTQYF.

This sequence joins TRBV6-5 and TRBJ1-2, with TRBD1 identical over 10 bases. The CDR3 covers 14 residues. Germline-derived CDR1 and CDR2 are MNHEY and SVGAGI. With 6 bases clipped from V and 4 bases from J, the junction kept 5 bases outside the gene matches. CDR3 protein: CASSPGQGIYGYTF. CDR3 DNA: TGTGCCAGCAGCCCGGGACAGGGGATCTATGGCTACACCTTC.

This rearrangement joins TRBV7-2 to TRBJ2-1; 8 bases are shared with TRBD2. Germline V lookup: CDR1 SGHTA, CDR2 FQGNSA. V lost 1 base, J lost 5 bases, and 4 bases stayed unmatched. The CDR3 totals 15 residues. The CDR3, as DNA: TGTGCCAGCAGCTTAGGACGGGGGGGCAACAATGAGCAGTTCTTC. The encoded protein is CASSLGRGGNNEQFF.

The chain couples TRBV7-2 to TRBJ1-1; D gene uncertain. V shed 2 bases and J shed 0 bases, with 10 bases lying between them. Germline V gene data show CDR1 as SGHTA and CDR2 as FQGNSA. This CDR3 has 15 amino acids. The CDR3 coding sequence is TGTGCCAGCAGCTTATCTAGGGCGATGAACACTGAAGCTTTCTTT. Its translation is CASSLSRAMNTEAFF.

The chain links TRBV7-8 to TRBJ2-3; 7 bases are shared with TRBD2. After removal of 3 bases from V and 3 bases from J, the junction contained 3 bases not matched to a gene. Germline V gives CDR1 SGHVS, CDR2 FQNEAQ. This CDR3 spans 14 amino acids. The chain's CDR3 is CASSFFSGTDTQYF. As DNA, the CDR3 is TGTGCCAGCAGCTTTTTTAGCGGGACAGATACGCAGTATTTT.

This chain uses TRBV14 with TRBJ2-2; D not certain. The CDR3 is 14 residues long. Germline CDR1 and CDR2: SGHDN and FVKESK. V was pared by 2 bases and J by 4 bases, with 8 bases between. CDR3 amino acids: CASSQSMFTGELFF. The CDR3 DNA follows: TGTGCCAGCAGCCAAAGCATGTTCACCGGGGAGCTGTTTTTT.

V and J are TRBV28 and TRBJ1-5; D is ambiguous. Germline V gives CDR1 MDHEN, CDR2 SYDVKM. Trimming cost V 6 bases and J 6 bases, with 12 bases left between them. The CDR3 contains 13 residues. As DNA, the CDR3 is TGTGCCAGCAGAGGAGCCGATTTTCAGCCCCAGCATTTT. Translating it yields CASRGADFQPQHF.

The genes are TRBV27 and TRBJ2-1, with unresolved D. V lost 6 bases, J lost 10 bases, and 13 bases lay in between. From germline, CDR1 is MNHEY and CDR2 SMNVEV (reference sequence). The CDR3 contains 12 residues. The CDR3 here is CASSPPYGEQFF. CDR3 in DNA: TGTGCCAGCAGCCCCCCCTACGGAGAGCAGTTCTTC.

CDR3 bases: TGTGCCAGCAGTTTAGTTGCATACGACTACGAGCAGTACTTC. This sequence encodes CASSLVAYDYEQYF. The gene calls are TRBV28 and TRBJ2-7; D is undetermined. The germline CDR1 and CDR2 sequences are MDHEN and SYDVKM. This CDR3 region has 14 residues. V gave up 2 bases and J gave up 3 bases, with 11 bases separating them. Based on the CDR3 plus reference TRBV28 and TRBJ2-7, the full variable domain is DVKVTQSSRYLVKRTGEKVFLECVQDMDHENMFWYRQDPGLGLRLIYFSYDVKMKEKGDIPEGYSVSREKKERFSLILESASTNQTSMYLCASSLVAYDYEQYFGPGTRLTVT.

The chain uses TRBV11-3 and TRBJ1-1; a weak D match, TRBD1 (6 bases). Trimming cost V 3 bases and J 7 bases, with 12 bases left between them. Germline V gene sequence: CDR1 SGHNT, CDR2 YENEEA. The CDR3 is made up of 13 amino acids. The CDR3 DNA sequence: TGTGCCAGCAGCTTGGGGGGGCCTGGTGAAGCTTTCTTT. Its protein product is CASSLGGPGEAFF.

The chain combines TRBV15 with TRBJ2-5, with no clear D. CDR1 is LNHNV and CDR2 is YYDKDF in the germline V gene (reference sequence). V dropped 5 bases and J dropped 0 bases, with 10 bases sitting between them. This CDR3 spans 14 amino acids. The CDR3 region is CATSGAQYQETQYF. CDR3 sequence (DNA): TGTGCCACCAGCGGAGCACAATACCAAGAGACCCAGTACTTC.

This clone showed up just once. This chain links TRBV19 with TRBJ1-1, with D possibly TRBD1 on 5 matching bases. The CDR3 sequence is 13 residues long. CDR1 LNHDA and CDR2 SQIVND come from the germline V gene (reference sequence). The V end was cut by 3 bases, the J end by 5 bases, with 10 bases between. The CDR3 bases are TGTGCCAGTAGTATGGGCGCAGGGACTGAAGCTTTCTTT. Amino acid sequence: CASSMGAGTEAFF.

This rearrangement joins TRBV28 to TRBJ1-2, with D possibly TRBD1 on 6 matching bases. The CDR3 consists of 12 residues. Trimming left V 4 bases short and J 5 bases short, with 8 bases between. Germline lookup yields CDR1 MDHEN and CDR2 SYDVKM. Here the CDR3 reads CASSWTAYGYTF. CDR3 nucleotide sequence: TGTGCCAGCAGTTGGACAGCTTATGGCTACACCTTC.

The chain couples TRBV7-9 to TRBJ1-3; D unclear. The CDR3 loop spans 16 amino acids. Trimming cost V 3 bases and J 0 bases, with 12 bases left between them. CDR1 SEHNR and CDR2 FQNEAQ come from the germline V gene (reference sequence). CDR3 sequence: CASSLHQVHSGNTIYF. DNA of the CDR3: TGTGCCAGCAGCTTGCATCAGGTCCACTCTGGAAACACCATATATTTT.

The CDR3 loop reads CASRAIAGGRLRVTGELFF. Here the CDR3 DNA reads TGTGCCAGCAGGGCTATAGCGGGAGGCCGTTTACGAGTCACCGGGGAGCTGTTTTTT. The gene calls are TRBV28 and TRBJ2-2; 10 bases line up with TRBD2. Germline V gene lookup returns CDR1 MDHEN and CDR2 SYDVKM. The V and J ends lost 6 bases and 4 bases, in that order; junction bases with no gene match: 17. The CDR3 runs 19 residues.

The chain couples TRBV12-3 or TRBV12-4 to TRBJ2-7; the D is unclear. Trimming took 8 bases from V and 2 from J, leaving 13 bases between them. The CDR3 totals 13 residues. The DNA of the CDR3 is TGTGCCAGCGAGATCCTTAAACCCTACGAGCAGTACTTC. Translation: CASEILKPYEQYF.

The chain employs TRBV27 and TRBJ1-3; no firm D call. V lost 2 bases and J lost 3, with 14 bases in between. This CDR3 region has 16 residues. The V gene's germline CDR1 is MNHEY and CDR2 SMNVEV (reference sequence). The CDR3: CASSLTGPTSGNTIYF. In nucleotides, the CDR3 is TGTGCCAGCAGTTTAACTGGGCCCACTAGTGGAAACACCATATATTTT.

The chain joins TRBV7-3 to TRBJ2-2; D gene ambiguous. The CDR3 is 16 amino acids. V lost 0 bases to trimming and J lost 0 bases, with 8 bases between them. Germline CDR1 reads SGHTA; CDR2 reads FQGTGA. CDR3 nucleotides: TGTGCCAGCAGCTTAACGGCCGCAACGAACACCGGGGAGCTGTTTTTT. Protein sequence: CASSLTAATNTGELFF.

The chain carries TRBV6-2 or TRBV6-3 and TRBJ1-5, with D possibly TRBD1 on 6 matching bases. This CDR3 has 18 residues. Trimming stripped 0 bases from V and 0 bases from J, with 15 bases between. Per germline, CDR1 MNHEY and CDR2 SVGEGT. The CDR3 loop is CASSYSKDRPDSNQPQHF. CDR3 sequence (DNA): TGTGCCAGCAGTTACTCGAAGGACAGACCTGATAGCAATCAGCCCCAGCATTTT.

The chain uses TRBV7-2 and TRBJ2-1, with a possible D match to TRBD1 (6 bases). With 7 bases removed from V and 7 bases from J, the gap between germline ends came to 14 bases. Germline assignment: CDR1 SGHTA and CDR2 FQGNSA. This CDR3 contains 13 residues. In DNA form, the CDR3 reads TGTGCCAGCACCCACAGGGATTGGAATGAGCAGTTCTTC. This translates into CASTHRDWNEQFF. The complete variable domain, with remaining parts taken from reference TRBV7-2 and TRBJ2-1, reads GAGVSQSPSNKVTEKGKDVELRCDPISGHTALYWYRQSLGQGLEFLIYFQGNSAPDKSGLPSDRFSAERTGGSVSTLTIQRTQQEDSAVYLCASTHRDWNEQFFGPGTRLTVL.

The V call is TRBV7-6, the J call TRBJ1-4; D uncertain. Trimming left V 3 bases short and J 10 bases short, with 21 bases between. This CDR3 has 16 amino acids. Per germline, CDR1 SGHVS and CDR2 FNYEAQ. CDR3 protein: CASSLGEAGVKGKLFF. CDR3 bases: TGTGCCAGCAGCTTGGGTGAGGCCGGAGTAAAAGGAAAACTGTTTTTT.